This record looks at one TCR beta chain sequence and its context. Germline V lookup: CDR1 GTSNPN, CDR2 SVGIG (reference sequence). This CDR3 is 15 amino acids long. V lost 2 bases to trimming and J lost 5 bases; unmatched junction nucleotides: 6. Sequencing was performed with immunoSEQ multiplex PCR; in TCRdb, only in-frame clones are kept and a portion is missing. The table has some 150,000 clones, around 83% seen once. The data belong to a study of blood T cell repertoires in COVID-19. The sequenced material came from peripheral blood. The chain carries TRBV30 and TRBJ1-4, with 9 bases aligning to TRBD1. The sequence was collected from a woman aged 55-70 years with COVID-19, enrolled during active disease. The CDR3 bases are TGTGCCTGGAGTCTAGGGGGGACAGGGAATGAAAAACTGTTTTTT. Amino acids: CAWSLGGTGNEKLFF.